Sequencing of this T cell receptor (beta chain) was carried out in a study of vaccination effects on CD4 cells after COVID-19. The study's findings and limits: There was marked clonal contraction among infection- and vaccine-induced clones late after vaccination.

Generated by immunoSEQ multiplex PCR, the TCRdb table keeps only in-frame clones and is missing some. This sample has tens of thousands of clones; about 76% occur once, and the top ten carry 15% to 20%. The CDR3 runs 13 residues. The V end was cut by 6 bases, the J end by 4 bases, with 12 bases between. Germline loops: CDR1 SNHLY, CDR2 FYNNEI. This clone was detected only a few times. The antigen remains unidentified. Using viral peptide pools, the ViraFEST assay grew out antigen-specific CD4+ T cells prior to sequencing. The authors isolated CD4+ T cells after roughly eleven days of culture. Infection dated between March and December 2020, before the Alpha, Beta and Delta variants reached the United States. With roughly 9.5 ug/ml peptides and about 9.5 IU/ml IL-2, some 2 million PBMC per well were cultured. Half the medium was replaced with IL-2 medium on days 3 and 7.

The genes are TRBV2 and TRBJ1-1; perhaps TRBD1 as D (5 bases). Sequencing used CD4+ T cells from PBMCs cultured with HCoV-NL63 spike peptides, obtained before COVID-19 vaccination. The receptor comes from a human donor who had a prior SARS-CoV-2 infection. Here the CDR3 reads CASSGDAATEAFF. The CDR3 coding sequence is TGTGCCAGCAGCGGGGACGCCGCCACTGAAGCTTTCTTT.